Listed below are T cell receptor beta chains from one sample, sequenced in a study of identical twins' blood T cells. MiXCR, run by TCRdb on the 5' RACE reads, gives a single entry per CDR3 protein. The sample carries a few hundred thousand distinct CDR3 sequences, over 25% recorded once. Sequenced: PBMCs. These receptors were collected from a woman aged 18 to 55 in good health. CDR3s include the opening cysteine and the closing phenylalanine or tryptophan. The D gene is left open where the match is weak. Not every row has a clone size; where given, it reads once, few, many or a size class.

size	V	J	D	CDR3	DNA
few	TRBV6-5	TRBJ1-1	NA	CASSRRHGRRNTEAFF	TGTGCCAGCAGTCGTAGACACGGGCGGAGGAACACTGAAGCTTTCTTT
many	TRBV9	TRBJ2-1	NA	CASSVATWSGVTYNEQFF	TGTGCCAGCAGCGTAGCAACATGGAGCGGAGTAACCTACAATGAGCAGTTCTTC
NA	TRBV11-2	TRBJ1-2	NA	CASSETSDVGRVGLTYGYTF	TGTGCCAGCAGCGAGACTTCAGACGTAGGCAGGGTCGGACTAACCTATGGCTACACCTTC
NA	TRBV20-1	TRBJ2-2	NA	CSGGRGGELFF	TGCAGTGGAGGGCGCGGCGGGGAGCTGTTTTTT
few	TRBV7-2	TRBJ1-3	NA	CASSLRAGVERGF	TGTGCCAGCAGCTTAAGGGCGGGCGTTGAGAGAGGTTTT
NA	TRBV20-1	TRBJ2-3	TRBD2	CSARPGGRDTDTQYF	TGCAGTGCTAGGCCTGGCGGGAGGGACACAGATACGCAGTATTTT
NA	TRBV10-3	TRBJ2-7	TRBD2	CAIRKGLAGGRTYEQYF	TGTGCCATCAGAAAGGGACTAGCGGGAGGTAGAACCTACGAGCAGTACTTC
NA	TRBV28	TRBJ2-7	NA	CASSSVLPEQYF	TGTGCCAGCTCAAGCGTGTTGCCCGAGCAGTACTTC
few	TRBV5-1	TRBJ2-3	TRBD2	CASTPAGTSGTDTQYF	TGCGCCAGCACCCCCGCTGGGACTAGCGGCACAGATACGCAGTATTTT
NA	TRBV4-1	TRBJ1-5	NA	CASSQEGVVQPQHF	TGCGCCAGCAGCCAAGAGGGGGTAGTCCAGCCCCAGCATTTT
few	TRBV9	TRBJ2-7	TRBD1	CASSVEPTLLTGLGEQYF	TGTGCCAGCAGCGTAGAGCCTACCCTATTGACAGGGCTCGGCGAGCAGTACTTC
few	TRBV29-1	TRBJ2-2	NA	CSALADTGELFF	TGCAGCGCCCTGGCCGACACCGGGGAGCTGTTTTTT
few	TRBV20-1	TRBJ2-3	TRBD2	CSALPGGSTDTQYF	TGCAGTGCTTTACCGGGAGGGAGCACAGATACGCAGTATTTT
few	TRBV10-3	TRBJ1-6	NA	CAISDGSPLHF	TGTGCCATCAGTGACGGGTCACCCCTCCACTTT
few	TRBV6-5	TRBJ1-2	TRBD1	CASSYHSRGTAYGYTF	TGTGCCAGCAGTTACCATTCGCGGGGGACAGCTTATGGCTACACCTTC
NA	TRBV11-2	TRBJ2-7	NA	CASSLGSSYGEQYF	TGTGCCAGCAGCTTAGGTTCTAGCTATGGCGAGCAGTACTTC
many	TRBV7-8	TRBJ1-1	NA	CASSLEVRYTEAFF	TGTGCCAGCAGCTTAGAGGTGAGGTACACTGAAGCTTTCTTT
many	TRBV25-1	TRBJ1-6	NA	CASEGDNSPLHF	TGTGCCAGCGAGGGAGATAATTCACCCCTCCACTTT
NA	TRBV11-2	TRBJ2-3	NA	CASSLESLTDTQYF	TGTGCCAGCAGCTTAGAATCCCTCACAGATACGCAGTATTTT
NA	TRBV20-1	TRBJ2-1	NA	CSASPAGPINEQFF	TGCAGTGCTAGCCCCGCGGGGCCAATCAATGAGCAGTTCTTC
few	TRBV27	TRBJ2-7	NA	CASSLAATYEQYF	TGTGCCAGCAGTTTAGCCGCGACCTACGAGCAGTACTTC
few	TRBV9	TRBJ2-1	TRBD2	CASGSGRTHNEQFF	TGTGCCAGCGGTAGCGGGAGGACTCACAATGAGCAGTTCTTC
many	TRBV20-1	TRBJ1-1	NA	CSARLAGYPEAFF	TGCAGTGCTAGATTGGCGGGTTATCCTGAAGCTTTCTTT
NA	TRBV30	TRBJ1-2	NA	CAWSSQDYGYTF	TGTGCCTGGAGTAGTCAGGACTATGGCTACACCTTC
once	TRBV7-2	TRBJ1-1	NA	CASSLGGARSGRNTEAFF	TGTGCCAGCAGCTTAGGAGGGGCCAGGTCGGGGAGGAACACTGAAGCTTTCTTT
few	TRBV7-2	TRBJ2-5	NA	CASSLYGPETQYF	TGTGCCAGCAGCTTATATGGGCCAGAGACCCAGTACTTC
NA	TRBV20-1	TRBJ1-1	NA	CSARNRAGTEAFF	TGCAGTGCTAGGAACAGGGCGGGAACTGAAGCTTTCTTT
NA	TRBV7-2	TRBJ2-7	NA	CTSSELTDAYEQYF	TGTACCAGCAGCGAGTTGACGGACGCCTACGAGCAGTACTTC
NA	TRBV5-5	TRBJ1-4	TRBD1	CASSLAGTGIPNEKLFF	TGTGCCAGCAGCTTGGCCGGGACAGGGATCCCTAATGAAAAACTGTTTTTT
many	TRBV5-1	TRBJ1-2	NA	CASSLDRDPIYGYTF	TGCGCCAGCAGCTTGGACAGGGACCCCATCTATGGCTACACCTTC
NA	TRBV12-3/TRBV12-4	TRBJ2-3	TRBD2	CASSPRLAETTDTQYF	TGTGCCAGCAGTCCCCGACTAGCGGAGACCACAGATACGCAGTATTTT
NA	TRBV2	TRBJ2-7	TRBD1	CASSERTGFHEQYF	TGTGCCAGCAGTGAACGGACAGGGTTCCACGAGCAGTACTTC
NA	TRBV20-1	TRBJ1-4	NA	CRARAPGSATNEKLFF	TGCCGTGCTAGAGCCCCGGGGAGTGCAACTAATGAAAAACTGTTTTTT
NA	TRBV7-9	TRBJ2-1	TRBD1	CASSLVGQGIYNEQFF	TGTGCCAGCAGCTTAGTGGGACAGGGGATCTACAATGAGCAGTTCTTC
NA	TRBV7-9	TRBJ1-2	TRBD1	CASSFLRDRMGGYTF	TGTGCCAGCAGCTTTTTGAGGGACAGGATGGGTGGCTACACCTTC
NA	TRBV20-1	TRBJ2-7	NA	CSARPSLGTYEQYF	TGCAGTGCTAGACCCTCATTGGGGACCTACGAGCAGTACTTC
NA	TRBV20-1	TRBJ2-3	NA	CSATSTSGSTDTQYF	TGCAGTGCTACCTCGACCAGCGGGAGCACAGATACGCAGTATTTT
few	TRBV11-3	TRBJ1-1	NA	CASSFTFGRGNTEAFF	TGTGCCAGCAGCTTTACTTTTGGGAGGGGGAACACTGAAGCTTTCTTT
NA	TRBV14	TRBJ2-5	NA	CASSQVVRSGETQYF	TGTGCCAGCAGCCAAGTAGTCAGGAGTGGAGAGACCCAGTACTTC
medium-sized	TRBV20-1	TRBJ1-5	NA	CSARHSNQPQHF	TGCAGTGCTAGACACAGCAATCAGCCCCAGCATTTT
few	TRBV6-5	TRBJ1-2	NA	CASSYSSGAYGYTF	TGTGCCAGCAGTTACTCGTCAGGGGCTTATGGCTACACCTTC
NA	TRBV20-1	TRBJ1-6	NA	CSARPGGDFSPLHF	TGCAGTGCTAGACCCGGGGGCGACTTTTCACCCCTCCACTTT
NA	TRBV6-1	TRBJ1-1	NA	CASVRGSEAFF	TGTGCCAGCGTTCGCGGGTCTGAAGCTTTCTTT
NA	TRBV10-3	TRBJ2-7	NA	CAISGAGDEQYF	TGTGCCATCAGTGGGGCAGGGGACGAGCAGTACTTC
many	TRBV20-1	TRBJ2-7	NA	CSAHFREYEQYF	TGCAGTGCACACTTCCGGGAGTACGAGCAGTACTTC
NA	TRBV20-1	TRBJ2-1	NA	CSARDPQRTSYNEQFF	TGCAGTGCTAGAGATCCCCAGCGCACTTCCTACAATGAGCAGTTCTTC
NA	TRBV13	TRBJ2-1	TRBD2	CASILGSPGLAVIWNEQFF	TGTGCCAGCATCTTAGGAAGTCCGGGACTAGCTGTTATCTGGAATGAGCAGTTCTTC
few	TRBV12-3/TRBV12-4	TRBJ2-1	TRBD2	CASSLREWAYNEQFF	TGTGCCAGCAGTTTGCGGGAGTGGGCCTACAATGAGCAGTTCTTC
NA	TRBV4-3	TRBJ1-3	NA	CASSQELVSGNTIYF	TGCGCCAGCAGCCAAGAGTTGGTCTCTGGAAACACCATATATTTT
NA	TRBV3-1	TRBJ1-4	TRBD1	CASSPTGIREKLFF	TGTGCCAGCAGCCCGACAGGGATCAGAGAAAAACTGTTTTTT
many	TRBV6-4	TRBJ1-5	NA	CASSDERDQPQHF	TGTGCCAGCAGTGACGAACGGGATCAGCCCCAGCATTTT
NA	TRBV6-1	TRBJ2-2	NA	CASSLLTGNTGELFF	TGTGCCAGCAGCCTGTTGACAGGGAACACCGGGGAGCTGTTTTTT
NA	TRBV7-2	TRBJ2-1	NA	CASSLSFVSNEQFF	TGTGCCAGCAGCTTGTCTTTTGTGTCTAATGAGCAGTTCTTC
NA	TRBV5-5	TRBJ1-2	TRBD1	CASTPGQTFYGYTF	TGTGCCAGCACCCCGGGACAGACCTTCTATGGCTACACCTTC
NA	TRBV2	TRBJ1-2	NA	CVSSAFSANYGYTF	TGTGTCAGCAGTGCCTTTTCCGCTAACTATGGCTACACCTTC
NA	TRBV15	TRBJ2-2	TRBD2	CATKTSGRNTGELFF	TGTGCCACCAAGACTAGCGGGAGGAACACCGGGGAGCTGTTTTTT
few	TRBV9	TRBJ1-1	TRBD1	CASSVEGDRAYTEAFF	TGTGCCAGCAGCGTAGAGGGCGACAGGGCCTACACTGAAGCTTTCTTT